The clone carrying this TCR beta chain was counted many times. Its cognate antigen is unknown. V was pared by 0 bases and J by 3 bases, with 9 bases between. Germline loops: CDR1 LNHNV, CDR2 YYDKDF (reference sequence). There are 15 residues in the CDR3. The source of the sample is a study of molecular identifiers for immune sequencing clone quantification. Study conclusions and caveats: Clone sizes could be underestimated for highly expanded clones when identical TCR molecules share a barcode. Effector cells kept over 99% of their molecules in clones above 20 RNA copies, while naive cells kept under 1% there.

Sorted inputs of roughly 17,000 to 1,100,000 cells, with 10%, 30% or 50% RNA, yielded naive CD8 libraries. When naive CD8 T cells were sorted, they were gated as CD8+CD4-CCR7+CD45RA+. A single record per CDR3 protein comes from TCRdb applying MiXCR to the PCR reads. The sample consists of hundreds of thousands of distinct CDR3 sequences, less than 20% of them appearing once. This clonotype was obtained from a human donor in good health. Some libraries in this study had Jurkat cell RNA spiked in. The sample consisted of naive CD8+ T cells from blood, with Jurkat cell RNA spiked in. Subset meaning: FACS-sorted CD8+CD4-CCR7+CD45RA+ naive T cells. This chain uses TRBV15 with TRBJ1-3; D uncertain. The CDR3 spells CATSREKNLGNTIYF. CDR3 sequence (DNA): TGTGCCACCAGCAGAGAAAAGAACCTTGGAAACACCATATATTTT.